The 30 T cell receptor beta chains below come from one sample, sequenced in a study of blood T cell repertoires in COVID-19. TCRdb's table, derived via immunoSEQ multiplex PCR, lists solely in-frame clones and lacks some. The sample includes hundreds of thousands of clones, around nine tenths of them seen just once. The specimen sequenced was peripheral blood. The receptors derive from a man aged 70-80 years with acute or convalescent COVID-19.

The chain employs TRBV7-2 and TRBJ2-3; 8 bases match TRBD2. There are 18 residues in the CDR3. Per germline, CDR1 SGHTA and CDR2 FQGNSA. The trim removed 2 bases at V and 5 bases at J, leaving 15 bases unmatched. The CDR3 region has the DNA TGTGCCAGCAGCTTATCATCCACTGGTAGCGGGGTCGTAGATACGCAGTATTTT. This gives the protein CASSLSSTGSGVVDTQYF.

The rearrangement uses TRBV7-3 and TRBJ2-1; TRBD2 might be the D (5 bases). The germline CDR1 and CDR2 sequences are SGHTA and FQGTGA. Trimming left V 6 bases short and J 2 bases short, with 14 bases between. This CDR3 comprises 15 residues. The CDR3 is CASSGGGSTYNEQFF. The CDR3 coding sequence is TGTGCCAGCAGTGGTGGAGGCTCCACCTACAATGAGCAGTTCTTC.

This chain links TRBV28 with TRBJ1-4; 8 bases line up with TRBD1. Germline V CDR1 and CDR2: MDHEN, SYDVKM. The CDR3 runs 14 residues. V trimming: 5 bases; J trimming: 6 bases; junction bases outside the gene matches: 5. This CDR3 is CASSTTGAHEKLFF. The CDR3, as DNA: TGTGCCAGCAGTACGACAGGGGCACATGAAAAACTGTTTTTT.

The rearrangement uses TRBV5-6 and TRBJ1-4; no clear D gene. Trimming removed 1 base from V and 7 bases from J, with 14 bases in between. The CDR3 sequence is 15 residues long. Germline CDR1 reads SGHDT; CDR2 reads YYEEEE. CDR3 protein: CASSLRDIGVEKLFF. In DNA form, the CDR3 reads TGTGCCAGCAGCTTGCGAGACATCGGGGTTGAAAAACTGTTTTTT.

The chain couples TRBV29-1 to TRBJ2-7; 10 nucleotides align to TRBD1. The V segment lost 4 bases and the J segment 6 bases; nucleotides outside the gene matches: 9. The CDR3 covers 14 residues. Germline loops: CDR1 SQVTM, CDR2 ANQGSEA. Here the CDR3 DNA reads TGCAGCGTTGGCTGGGACAGGGGAAGGAGCGAGCAGTACTTC. Protein product: CSVGWDRGRSEQYF.

This chain links TRBV24-1 with TRBJ1-3; tentative D call: TRBD1 (5 bases). V lost 5 bases and J lost 4, with 17 bases in between. Germline V gene sequence: CDR1 KGHDR, CDR2 SFDVKD. This CDR3 has 16 residues. The CDR3 is CATSATGREGGNTIYF. CDR3 sequence (DNA): TGTGCCACCAGTGCAACCGGCAGGGAAGGAGGAAACACCATATATTTT.

The chain employs TRBV6-5 and TRBJ2-7; 9 bases are shared with TRBD2. Germline lookup yields CDR1 MNHEY and CDR2 SVGAGI. This CDR3 region has 14 residues. The V gene end was trimmed by 6 bases and the J gene end by 7 bases; junction bases not matched to a gene: 10. The CDR3 sequence is CASSPTSGGGEQYF. The CDR3, as DNA: TGTGCCAGCAGCCCGACTAGCGGTGGAGGGGAGCAGTACTTC.

This chain links TRBV7-9 with TRBJ2-2; TRBD2 is a possible D gene (6 bases). Germline V gives CDR1 SEHNR, CDR2 FQNEAQ (reference sequence). The V and J ends lost 8 bases and 1 base respectively, with 14 bases between them. The CDR3 is 15 residues long. CDR3 sequence reads: CASGGTMMNTGELFF. DNA for the CDR3: TGTGCCAGCGGCGGGACGATGATGAACACCGGGGAGCTGTTTTTT.

The chain uses TRBV5-1 and TRBJ2-5, with a weak D call TRBD2 (6 bases). From germline, CDR1 is SGHRS and CDR2 YFSETQ. The CDR3 is 14 residues long. Between the trimmed V and J ends, which lost 2 bases and 7 bases, there was a span of 15 bases. The CDR3 reads CASSLSSGPGTQYF. CDR3 DNA: TGCGCCAGCAGCTTAAGTAGCGGTCCGGGGACCCAGTACTTC. The variable domain in full, with the rest retrieved from reference TRBV5-1 and TRBJ2-5, is KAGVTQTPRYLIKTRGQQVTLSCSPISGHRSVSWYQQTPGQGLQFLFEYFSETQRNKGNFPGRFSGRQFSNSRSEMNVSTLELGDSALYLCASSLSSGPGTQYFGPGTRLLVL.

The chain recombines TRBV30 with TRBJ1-6; perhaps TRBD1 as D (5 bases). Trimming removed 3 bases at V and 10 bases at J, with 13 bases between. From germline, CDR1 is GTSNPN and CDR2 SVGIG (reference sequence). The CDR3 runs to 13 residues. CDR3 region: CAWSGTGGSPLHF. The CDR3 nucleotides are TGTGCCTGGAGCGGTACAGGCGGATCACCCCTCCACTTT.

This chain connects TRBV11-3 to TRBJ2-3; TRBD2 aligns across 9 bases. Trimming at V came to 2 bases and at J to 3 bases, leaving 6 bases not matched to a gene. CDR1 SGHNT and CDR2 YENEEA come from the germline V gene. The CDR3 has 16 residues. The CDR3 is CASSLHAGGGTDTQYF. The CDR3 nucleotides read TGTGCCAGCAGCTTACACGCGGGAGGGGGGACAGATACGCAGTATTTT. The whole variable domain, filled in from reference TRBV11-3 and TRBJ2-3, reads EAGVVQSPRYKIIEKKQPVAFWCNPISGHNTLYWYLQNLGQGPELLIRYENEEAVDDSQLPKDRFSAERLKGVDSTLKIQPAELGDSAVYLCASSLHAGGGTDTQYFGPGTRLTVL.

This chain connects TRBV7-9 to TRBJ2-3; TRBD2 matches 7 bases. The trim removed 5 bases at V and 2 bases at J, leaving 7 bases unmatched. The germline CDR1 and CDR2 sequences are SEHNR and FQNEAQ (reference sequence). The CDR3 length is 15 residues. CDR3 region: CASSASGKATDTQYF. CDR3 coding DNA: TGTGCCAGCAGCGCTAGCGGAAAGGCCACAGATACGCAGTATTTT.

The chain recombines TRBV24-1 with TRBJ1-1; D may be TRBD1 (5 bases). The CDR3 has 15 amino acids. CDR1 is KGHDR and CDR2 is SFDVKD in the germline V gene. Here the CDR3 DNA reads TGTGCAACCTCAAGGCAGGGCGCGGGGGGCACTGAAGCTTTCTTT. It encodes CATSRQGAGGTEAFF.

The rearrangement links TRBV27 to TRBJ1-4; D not resolved. V dropped 6 bases and J dropped 7 bases, with 9 bases sitting between them. The CDR3 runs 12 residues. CDR1 is MNHEY and CDR2 is SMNVEV in the germline V gene (reference sequence). The CDR3 nucleotides are TGTGCCAGCAGGGCTCGAGGTGAAAAACTGTTTTTT. It specifies CASRARGEKLFF.

The V gene is TRBV6-2 or TRBV6-3, the J gene TRBJ2-3, with TRBD2 identical over 9 bases. Trimming at V came to 6 bases and at J to 5 bases, leaving 3 bases not matched to a gene. The CDR3 contains 13 residues. Germline-derived CDR1 and CDR2 are MNHEY and SVGEGT. CDR3 residues: CASSGLAKDTQYF. The CDR3 DNA reads as TGTGCCAGCAGCGGACTAGCGAAAGATACGCAGTATTTT.

This sequence joins TRBV5-6 and TRBJ1-5; D may be TRBD1 (6 bases). CDR3 size: 15 residues. V was pared by 2 bases and J by 2 bases, with 11 bases between. The germline V gene has CDR1 SGHDT and CDR2 YYEEEE. CDR3 DNA sequence: TGTGCCAGCAGCTTTCAGGGGATGGGCAATCAGCCCCAGCATTTT. Its protein product is CASSFQGMGNQPQHF.

V usage is TRBV19 and J usage is TRBJ2-3; possibly TRBD1 for D (6 bases). Trimming cost V 6 bases and J 2 bases, with 15 bases left between them. The CDR3 length is 15 residues. Germline CDR1 LNHDA, CDR2 SQIVND (reference sequence). CDR3 residues: CASSRDIYSTDTQYF. In DNA form, the CDR3 reads TGTGCCAGTAGCCGGGACATTTATTCCACAGATACGCAGTATTTT.

V gene TRBV5-6 combines with J gene TRBJ2-1; D possibly corresponds to TRBD2 (6 bases). Germline V lookup: CDR1 SGHDT, CDR2 YYEEEE. The CDR3 covers 14 residues. V was pared by 1 base and J by 7 bases, with 12 bases between. The CDR3 loop is CASSLFNSGNEQFF. Here the CDR3 DNA reads TGTGCCAGCAGCTTGTTTAACAGCGGGAATGAGCAGTTCTTC.

About this clone itself: At the DNA level, this CDR3 is encoded by other sequences in the same sample as well. This rearrangement joins TRBV18 to TRBJ2-5, with D perhaps matching TRBD1 (6 bases). V lost 2 bases and J lost 2, with 6 bases in between. The germline gives CDR1 KGHSH, CDR2 LQKENI. This CDR3 spans 13 amino acids. CDR3 sequence reads: CASSPGQQETQYF. The CDR3, as DNA: TGTGCCAGCTCACCAGGACAGCAAGAGACCCAGTACTTC.

The chain combines TRBV19 with TRBJ2-1, with D maybe TRBD1 (6 bases). From germline, CDR1 is LNHDA and CDR2 SQIVND (reference sequence). V was shortened by 4 bases and J by 10 bases, with 14 bases between the two germline ends. The CDR3 covers 13 residues. The CDR3, as DNA: TGTGCCAGTAGTAACCGACAGGTATGGGAGCAGTTCTTC. It codes for CASSNRQVWEQFF. The full variable domain, rest sourced from reference TRBV19 and TRBJ2-1, is DGGITQSPKYLFRKEGQNVTLSCEQNLNHDAMYWYRQDPGQGLRLIYYSQIVNDFQKGDIAEGYSVSREKKESFPLTVTSAQKNPTAFYLCASSNRQVWEQFFGPGTRLTVL.

CDR3 bases: TGTGCCAGCTCTCTTCAGGGTTTCAATGAGCAGTTCTTC. Its translation is CASSLQGFNEQFF. The chain joins TRBV18 to TRBJ2-1; D is perhaps TRBD1 (5 bases). The length of the CDR3 is 13 residues. With 6 bases removed from V and 6 bases from J, the gap between germline ends came to 12 bases. Germline values: CDR1 KGHSH, CDR2 LQKENI.

The chain links TRBV29-1 to TRBJ2-3, with D perhaps TRBD1 (7 bases). The V end lost 1 base, the J end lost 4 bases, and 15 bases lay between the germline ends. Germline-derived CDR1 and CDR2 are SQVTM and ANQGSEA. The CDR3 extends over 15 amino acids. The CDR3 here is CSVEARGVLADTQYF. As DNA, the CDR3 is TGCAGCGTTGAAGCCAGGGGGGTGCTCGCAGATACGCAGTATTTT.

This clone was seen only a few times. The chain employs TRBV6-5 and TRBJ2-4, with D maybe TRBD2 (5 bases). CDR3 length: 14 amino acids. Trimming cost V 9 bases and J 0 bases, with 12 bases left between them. Germline V gene data show CDR1 as MNHEY and CDR2 as SVGAGI. The CDR3 here is CASLSGLAKNIQYF. The CDR3, as DNA: TGTGCCAGTCTTTCCGGACTAGCCAAAAACATTCAGTACTTC.

This chain connects TRBV29-1 to TRBJ2-7, with TRBD1 matching over 10 bases. Germline V CDR1 and CDR2: SQVTM, ANQGSEA. CDR3 length: 12 residues. The J segment lost 4 bases and the V segment lost 3 bases, leaving 0 bases of the junction unmatched. CDR3 region: CSVEDRGYEQYF. DNA for the CDR3: TGCAGCGTTGAGGACAGGGGGTACGAGCAGTACTTC.

V is TRBV20-1 and J is TRBJ1-3; D is ambiguous. The CDR3 covers 12 residues. Per germline, CDR1 DFQATT and CDR2 SNEGSKA (reference sequence). Trimming took 3 bases from V and 4 from J, leaving 7 bases between them. CDR3 sequence (DNA): TGCAGTGCTAGTTTGTCGGGAAACACCATATATTTT. Protein product: CSASLSGNTIYF.

This rearrangement joins TRBV7-2 to TRBJ1-2, with D possibly TRBD1 on 5 matching bases. The CDR3 consists of 13 residues. Germline loops: CDR1 SGHTA, CDR2 FQGNSA. Between the trimmed V and J ends, which lost 1 base and 13 bases, there was a span of 16 bases. The CDR3 loop reads CASSLDNRPSVTF. The CDR3 DNA is TGTGCCAGCAGCTTAGATAACAGGCCGTCGGTCACCTTC.

The chain recombines TRBV11-3 with TRBJ1-2; 7 positions match TRBD1. CDR1 SGHNT and CDR2 YENEEA come from the germline V gene. V gave up 3 bases and J gave up 6 bases; unmatched junction bases: 13. The length of the CDR3 is 16 residues. In DNA, the CDR3 is TGTGCCAGCAGCTTTACACAGGGGAAGAAGGGTAATGGCTACACCTTC. Translated: CASSFTQGKKGNGYTF.

The V and J genes are TRBV5-1 and TRBJ1-6, with D possibly matching TRBD1 (5 bases). Germline CDR1 SGHRS, CDR2 YFSETQ. V gave up 3 bases and J gave up 14 bases, with 12 bases separating them. This CDR3 has 12 amino acids. CDR3 bases: TGCGCCAGCAGCTCTTCCGGGACTTCCCTCCACTTT. Protein: CASSSSGTSLHF. Based on the CDR3 plus reference TRBV5-1 and TRBJ1-6, the full variable domain is KAGVTQTPRYLIKTRGQQVTLSCSPISGHRSVSWYQQTPGQGLQFLFEYFSETQRNKGNFPGRFSGRQFSNSRSEMNVSTLELGDSALYLCASSSSGTSLHFGNGTRLTVT.

DNA of the CDR3: TGTGCCATCAGTGAGTCGATCCGGGGGGTGAGCTATGGCTACACCTTC. Protein sequence: CAISESIRGVSYGYTF. J is TRBJ1-2 and V is TRBV10-3; a weak D match, TRBD1 (5 bases). The germline V gene has CDR1 ENHRY and CDR2 SYGVKD. Trimming stripped 0 bases from V and 4 bases from J, with 15 bases between. The CDR3 length is 16 residues.

The chain couples TRBV2 to TRBJ2-3; 7 bases align to TRBD2. V lost 8 bases, J lost 6 bases, and 11 bases stayed unmatched. The CDR3 runs 14 residues. Germline values: CDR1 SNHLY, CDR2 FYNNEI. Here the CDR3 reads CASGGEGEADTQYF. The CDR3 coding sequence is TGTGCCAGCGGGGGGGAAGGAGAGGCGGATACGCAGTATTTT.